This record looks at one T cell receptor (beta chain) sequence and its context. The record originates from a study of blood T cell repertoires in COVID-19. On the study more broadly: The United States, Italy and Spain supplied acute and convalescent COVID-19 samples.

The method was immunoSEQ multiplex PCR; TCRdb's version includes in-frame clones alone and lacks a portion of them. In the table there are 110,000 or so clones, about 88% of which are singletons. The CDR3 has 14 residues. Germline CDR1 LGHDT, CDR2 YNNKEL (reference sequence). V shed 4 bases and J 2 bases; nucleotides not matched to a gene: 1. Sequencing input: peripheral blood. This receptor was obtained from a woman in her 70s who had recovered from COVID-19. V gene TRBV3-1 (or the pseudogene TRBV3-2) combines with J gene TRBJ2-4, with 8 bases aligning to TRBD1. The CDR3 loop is CASSRQGSKNIQYF. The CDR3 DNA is TGTGCCAGCAGCCGACAGGGGTCCAAAAACATTCAGTACTTC.